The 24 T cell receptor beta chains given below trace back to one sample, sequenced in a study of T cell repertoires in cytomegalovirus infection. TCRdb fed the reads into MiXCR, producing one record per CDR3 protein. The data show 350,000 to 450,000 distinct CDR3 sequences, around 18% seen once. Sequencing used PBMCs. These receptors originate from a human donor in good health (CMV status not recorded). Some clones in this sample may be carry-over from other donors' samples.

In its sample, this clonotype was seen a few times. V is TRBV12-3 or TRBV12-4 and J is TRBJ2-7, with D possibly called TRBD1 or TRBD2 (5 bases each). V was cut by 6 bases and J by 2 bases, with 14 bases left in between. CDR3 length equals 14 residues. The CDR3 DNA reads TGTGCCAGCAGCCTCCCGGGACGGACCTACGAGCAGTACTTC. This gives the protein CASSLPGRTYEQYF.

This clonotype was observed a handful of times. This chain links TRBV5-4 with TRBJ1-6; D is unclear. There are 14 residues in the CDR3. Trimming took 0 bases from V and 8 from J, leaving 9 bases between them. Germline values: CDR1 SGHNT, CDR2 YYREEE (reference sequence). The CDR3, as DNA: TGTGCCAGCAGCTTGGCGAACGGAGATTCACCCCTCCACTTT. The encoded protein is CASSLANGDSPLHF. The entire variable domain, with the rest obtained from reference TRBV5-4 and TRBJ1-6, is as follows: ETGVTQSPTHLIKTRGQQVTLRCSSQSGHNTVSWYQQALGQGPQFIFQYYREEENGRGNFPPRFSGLQFPNYSSELNVNALELDDSALYLCASSLANGDSPLHFGNGTRLTVT.

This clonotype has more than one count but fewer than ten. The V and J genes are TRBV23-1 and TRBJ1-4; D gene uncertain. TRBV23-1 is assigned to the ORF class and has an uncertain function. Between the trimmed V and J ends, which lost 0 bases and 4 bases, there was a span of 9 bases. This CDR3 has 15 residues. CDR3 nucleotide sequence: TGCGCCAGCAGTCAATCCTTGGCACATAATGAAAAACTGTTTTTT. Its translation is CASSQSLAHNEKLFF.

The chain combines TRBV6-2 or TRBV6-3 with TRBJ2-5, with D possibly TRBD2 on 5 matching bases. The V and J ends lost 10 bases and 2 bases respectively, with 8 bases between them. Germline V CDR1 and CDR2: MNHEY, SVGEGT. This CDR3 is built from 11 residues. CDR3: CATGGQETQYF. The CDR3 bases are TGTGCCACCGGAGGACAAGAGACCCAGTACTTC.

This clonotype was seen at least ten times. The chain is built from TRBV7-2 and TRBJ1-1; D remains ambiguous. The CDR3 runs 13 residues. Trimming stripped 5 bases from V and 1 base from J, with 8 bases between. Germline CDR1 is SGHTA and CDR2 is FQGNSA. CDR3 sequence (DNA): TGTGCCAGCAGCCCCCGGACGAACACTGAAGCTTTCTTT. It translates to CASSPRTNTEAFF. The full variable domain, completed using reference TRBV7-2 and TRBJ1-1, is GAGVSQSPSNKVTEKGKDVELRCDPISGHTALYWYRQSLGQGLEFLIYFQGNSAPDKSGLPSDRFSAERTGGSVSTLTIQRTQQEDSAVYLCASSPRTNTEAFFGQGTRLTVV.

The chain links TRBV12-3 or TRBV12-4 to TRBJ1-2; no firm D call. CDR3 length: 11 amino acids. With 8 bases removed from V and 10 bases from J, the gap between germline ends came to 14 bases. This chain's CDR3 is CASGRVGNYTF. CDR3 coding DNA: TGTGCCAGCGGTCGAGTGGGGAACTACACCTTC.

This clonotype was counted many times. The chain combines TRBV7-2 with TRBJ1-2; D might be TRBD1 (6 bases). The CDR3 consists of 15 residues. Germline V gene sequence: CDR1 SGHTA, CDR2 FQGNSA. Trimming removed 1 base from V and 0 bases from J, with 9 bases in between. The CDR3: CASSLDHRANYGYTF. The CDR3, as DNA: TGTGCCAGCAGCTTAGATCACAGGGCTAACTATGGCTACACCTTC.

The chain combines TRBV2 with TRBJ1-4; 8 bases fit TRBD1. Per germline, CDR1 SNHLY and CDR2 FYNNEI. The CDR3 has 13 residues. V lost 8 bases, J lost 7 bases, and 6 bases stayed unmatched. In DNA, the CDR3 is TGTGCCAGCGCCGGACAGGGAGGTGAAAAACTGTTTTTT. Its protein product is CASAGQGGEKLFF.

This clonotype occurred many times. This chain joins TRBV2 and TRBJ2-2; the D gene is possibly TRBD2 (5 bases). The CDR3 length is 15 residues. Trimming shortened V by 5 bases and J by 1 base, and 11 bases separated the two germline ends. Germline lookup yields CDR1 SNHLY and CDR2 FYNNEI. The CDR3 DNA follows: TGTGCCAGCAGTCGGGGATTAGGGAACACCGGGGAGCTGTTTTTT. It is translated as CASSRGLGNTGELFF.

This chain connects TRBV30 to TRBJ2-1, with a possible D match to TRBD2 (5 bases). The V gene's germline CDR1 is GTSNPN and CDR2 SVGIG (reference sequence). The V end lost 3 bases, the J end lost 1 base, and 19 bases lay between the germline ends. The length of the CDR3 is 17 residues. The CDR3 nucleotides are TGTGCCTGGAGCTTTGGACTGTTGCGGTCATCCTACAATGAGCAGTTCTTC. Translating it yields CAWSFGLLRSSYNEQFF.

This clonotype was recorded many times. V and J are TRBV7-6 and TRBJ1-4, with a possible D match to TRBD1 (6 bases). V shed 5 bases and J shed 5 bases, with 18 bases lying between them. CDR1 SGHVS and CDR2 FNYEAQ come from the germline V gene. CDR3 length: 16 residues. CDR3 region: CASSGEWTAKNEKLFF. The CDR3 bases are TGTGCCAGCAGCGGTGAATGGACAGCCAAAAATGAAAAACTGTTTTTT.

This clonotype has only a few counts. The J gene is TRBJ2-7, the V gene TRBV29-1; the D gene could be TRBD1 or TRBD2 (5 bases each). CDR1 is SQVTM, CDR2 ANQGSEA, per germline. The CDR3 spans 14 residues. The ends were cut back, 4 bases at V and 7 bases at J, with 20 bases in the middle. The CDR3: CSVAWQEVGEEQYF. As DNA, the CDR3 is TGCAGCGTTGCATGGCAGGAGGTAGGGGAGGAGCAGTACTTC.

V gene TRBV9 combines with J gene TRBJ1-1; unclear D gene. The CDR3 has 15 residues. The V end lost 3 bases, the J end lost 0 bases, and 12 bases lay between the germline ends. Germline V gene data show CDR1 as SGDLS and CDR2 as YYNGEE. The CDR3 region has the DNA TGTGCCAGCAGCGCCGAGACTTTGATGAACACTGAAGCTTTCTTT. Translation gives CASSAETLMNTEAFF.

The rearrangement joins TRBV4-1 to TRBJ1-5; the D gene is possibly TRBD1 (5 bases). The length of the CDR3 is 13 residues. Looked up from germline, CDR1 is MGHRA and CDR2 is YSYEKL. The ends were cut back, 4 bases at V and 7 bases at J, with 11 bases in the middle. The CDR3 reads CASSPPRGQPQHF. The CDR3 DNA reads TGCGCCAGCAGCCCCCCAAGGGGCCAGCCCCAGCATTTT.

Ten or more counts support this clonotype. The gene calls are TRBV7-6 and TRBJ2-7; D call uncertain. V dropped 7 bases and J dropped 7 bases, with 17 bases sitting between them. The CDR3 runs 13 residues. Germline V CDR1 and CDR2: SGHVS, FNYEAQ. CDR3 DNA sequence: TGTGCCAGCACCCCTGGGGTCGAAGGAGAGCAGTACTTC. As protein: CASTPGVEGEQYF.

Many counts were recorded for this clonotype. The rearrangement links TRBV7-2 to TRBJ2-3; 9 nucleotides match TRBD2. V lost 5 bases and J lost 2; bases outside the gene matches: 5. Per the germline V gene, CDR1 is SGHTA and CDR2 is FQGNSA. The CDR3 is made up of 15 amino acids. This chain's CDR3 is CASSGTSHATDTQYF. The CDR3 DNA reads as TGTGCCAGCAGCGGGACTAGCCATGCCACAGATACGCAGTATTTT.

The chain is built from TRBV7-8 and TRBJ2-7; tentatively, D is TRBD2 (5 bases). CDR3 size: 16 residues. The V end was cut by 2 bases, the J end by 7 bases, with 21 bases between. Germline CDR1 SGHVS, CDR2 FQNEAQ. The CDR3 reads CASSLSSRAAVLEQYV. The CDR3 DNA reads TGTGCCAGCAGCTTATCCTCCCGAGCGGCCGTTTTGGAGCAGTACGTC.

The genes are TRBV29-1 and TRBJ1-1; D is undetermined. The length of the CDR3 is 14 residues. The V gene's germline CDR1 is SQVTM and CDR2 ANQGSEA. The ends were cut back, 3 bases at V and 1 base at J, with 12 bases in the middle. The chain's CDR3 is CSVESPHRNTEAFF. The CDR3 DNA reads TGCAGCGTTGAGTCACCCCACCGGAACACTGAAGCTTTCTTT.

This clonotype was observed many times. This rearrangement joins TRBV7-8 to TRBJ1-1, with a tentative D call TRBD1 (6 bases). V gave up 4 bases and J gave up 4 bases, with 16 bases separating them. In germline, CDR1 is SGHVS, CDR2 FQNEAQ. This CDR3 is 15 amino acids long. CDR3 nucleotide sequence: TGTGCCAGCAGCTCCCGAGGACAGATATTCACTGAAGCTTTCTTT. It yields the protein CASSSRGQIFTEAFF.

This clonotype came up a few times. The CDR3 nucleotides are TGCGCCAGCAGCCAAGACTTGAGTCGGAGGGCCCAACTTAATGAGCAGTTCTTC. This encodes CASSQDLSRRAQLNEQFF. V gene TRBV4-1 combines with J gene TRBJ2-1, with D perhaps TRBD2 (6 bases). Germline CDR1 is MGHRA and CDR2 is YSYEKL. This CDR3 region has 18 residues. The V end was cut by 0 bases, the J end by 7 bases, with 22 bases between.

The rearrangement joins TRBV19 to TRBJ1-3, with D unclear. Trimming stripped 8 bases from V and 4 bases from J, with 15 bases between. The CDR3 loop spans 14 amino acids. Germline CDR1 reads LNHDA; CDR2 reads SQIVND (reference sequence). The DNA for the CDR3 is TGTGCCAGTCTATCGGTGGCGGCCGGAAACACCATATATTTT. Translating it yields CASLSVAAGNTIYF.

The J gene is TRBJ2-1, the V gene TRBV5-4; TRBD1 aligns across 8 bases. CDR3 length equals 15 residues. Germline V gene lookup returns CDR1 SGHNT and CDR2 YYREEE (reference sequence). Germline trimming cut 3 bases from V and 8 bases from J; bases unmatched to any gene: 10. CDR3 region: CASSSPTGEGDEQFF. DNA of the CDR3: TGTGCCAGCAGCTCCCCGACAGGGGAAGGAGATGAGCAGTTCTTC.

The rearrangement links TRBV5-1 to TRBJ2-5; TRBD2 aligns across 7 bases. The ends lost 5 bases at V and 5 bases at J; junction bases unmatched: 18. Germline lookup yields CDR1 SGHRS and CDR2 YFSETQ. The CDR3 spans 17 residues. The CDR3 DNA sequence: TGCGCCAGCAGGTCGACCAATCCCGGGACTACTGTCGAGACCCAGTACTTC. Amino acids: CASRSTNPGTTVETQYF.

CDR3 coding DNA: TGTGCCAGCAGTATAGGGGCTGAGCAGTTCTTC. This translates into CASSIGAEQFF. The chain uses TRBV2 and TRBJ2-1, with D perhaps TRBD1 (5 bases). In germline, CDR1 is SNHLY, CDR2 FYNNEI. Trimming took 5 bases from V and 9 from J, leaving 8 bases between them. This CDR3 has 11 amino acids. Combining the CDR3 with reference TRBV2 and TRBJ2-1 gives the whole variable domain EPEVTQTPSHQVTQMGQEVILRCVPISNHLYFYWYRQILGQKVEFLVSFYNNEISEKSEIFDDQFSVERPDGSNFTLKIRSTKLEDSAMYFCASSIGAEQFFGPGTRLTVL.